What follows are 18 T cell receptor beta chains derived from one specimen sequenced in a study of post-analysis software for immune sequencing data (dated by TCRdb to about 2015). General findings and caveats noted by the study authors: Patients showed significantly higher frequencies than controls for several TRBV segments, among them TRBV5-6, TRBV5-1 and TRBV20-1.

Their specific antigens are unknown. Libraries were built with PCR. The sequencing machine was an Illumina HiSeq 2500. To reduce PCR and sequencing biases, unique molecular identifiers were built into the TCR beta cDNA libraries. TCRdb itself trimmed the public reads at Q25 with fastp, ran MiXCR and retained productive beta chains. CDR3 protein sequences are deduplicated, and each keeps its most common genes and DNA. The sample has roughly 620,000 distinct CDR3 sequences on record, 44% of them singletons. Clones ranked in the top ten supply approximately 1.7% of the sample. The sequencing input was blood. Receptors originate from a girl between 10 and 17 years old with multiple sclerosis.

The chain couples TRBV29-1 to TRBJ2-4, with D perhaps matching TRBD1 or TRBD2 (6 bases each). The CDR3 consists of 10 residues. CDR1 and CDR2 (germline): SQVTM, ANQGSEA. V gave up 6 bases and J gave up 13 bases, with 13 bases separating them. For the CDR3, the DNA is TGCAGCGTCCTAAGAGGGGGGCAGTACTTC. Translation gives CSVLRGGQYF.

The CDR3 nucleotides read TGTGCCAGCAGTGCCGACAGGGTTGATTCACCCCTCCACTTT. Its protein product is CASSADRVDSPLHF. The chain carries TRBV6-5 and TRBJ1-6, with TRBD1 matching over 7 bases. This CDR3 has 14 residues. Trimming took 5 bases from V and 8 from J; bases not matched to a gene: 6. Germline values: CDR1 MNHEY, CDR2 SVGAGI.

This clonotype was detected a few times. V and J are TRBV10-3 and TRBJ2-3; 8 nucleotides align to TRBD2. In germline, CDR1 is ENHRY, CDR2 SYGVKD. Germline trimming cut 7 bases from V and 2 bases from J; bases unmatched to any gene: 17. The length of the CDR3 is 18 residues. The CDR3, as DNA: TGTGCCATCATGGTCACCAGCGGGAGTCGGGGTAACACAGATACGCAGTATTTT. This gives the protein CAIMVTSGSRGNTDTQYF.

Note on this clonotype: Germline and junction disagree at one end, which may indicate a read error. This sequence joins TRBV29-1 and TRBJ2-7; D may match TRBD1 or TRBD2 (5 bases each). Germline assignment: CDR1 SQVTM and CDR2 ANQGSEA. The CDR3 has 13 amino acids. DNA for the CDR3: TGCAGCGCCGAGGGGCGCAGCTCCTACGGGCAGTACTTC. It yields the protein CSAEGRSSYGQYF.

The table lists this clonotype with a few counts. The rearrangement joins TRBV6-6 to TRBJ2-5, with a tentative D call TRBD2 (6 bases). The germline V gene encodes CDR1 MNHNY and CDR2 SVGAGI (reference sequence). V dropped 3 bases and J dropped 9 bases, with 17 bases sitting between them. CDR3 length: 14 amino acids. DNA of the CDR3: TGTGCCAGCAGTTATGCTAGCGACGCCAGGGCCCAGTACTTC. It specifies CASSYASDARAQYF.

The chain joins TRBV2 to TRBJ2-5; D is possibly TRBD1 (5 bases). The CDR3 contains 14 residues. V was cut by 3 bases and J by 5 bases, with 13 bases left in between. Germline V gives CDR1 SNHLY, CDR2 FYNNEI. The CDR3: CASSDTGLEETQYF. The CDR3, as DNA: TGTGCCAGCAGTGACACAGGCTTGGAGGAGACCCAGTACTTC.

This clonotype was seen ten or more times. The rearrangement links TRBV2 to TRBJ2-5, with 9 bases lining up with TRBD2. The CDR3 totals 14 residues. Germline V gene data show CDR1 as SNHLY and CDR2 as FYNNEI. Losses at the gene ends were 4 bases for V and 1 base for J; bases not matched to a gene: 1. The CDR3 nucleotides read TGTGCCAGCAGTGCTAGCGGGGTCCAAGAGACCCAGTACTTC. Residues: CASSASGVQETQYF.

This clonotype has only a few counts. This sequence joins TRBV6-6 and TRBJ1-4; 7 bases match TRBD1. V trimming: 5 bases; J trimming: 3 bases; junction bases outside the gene matches: 6. The germline CDR1 and CDR2 sequences are MNHNY and SVGAGI (reference sequence). The CDR3 sequence is 15 residues long. In DNA, the CDR3 is TGTGCCAGCAGTCCTCCCGGGACAGCTAATGAAAAACTGTTTTTT. Its protein product is CASSPPGTANEKLFF.

The sample holds a few counts of this clonotype. The CDR3 bases are TGTGCCAGCAGTTTAGGGGTCCCTGGCTACACCTTC. This codes for CASSLGVPGYTF. The chain couples TRBV12-3 or TRBV12-4 to TRBJ1-2; D is undetermined. V lost 1 base to trimming and J lost 7 bases, with 7 bases between them. The CDR3 has 12 residues.

This chain uses TRBV12-5 with TRBJ2-1; TRBD2 might be the D (6 bases). Trimming took off 6 bases at V and 2 bases at J, with 14 bases between the two ends. Germline V lookup: CDR1 LGHNT, CDR2 FRNRAP. The CDR3 spans 15 residues. CDR3 nucleotides: TGTGCTAGTGGACGGGGACTGACAACCTACAATGAGCAGTTCTTC. This translates into CASGRGLTTYNEQFF.

The V gene is TRBV25-1, the J gene TRBJ1-2, with D perhaps matching TRBD1 (6 bases). V gave up 3 bases and J gave up 8 bases, with 13 bases separating them. The germline V gene has CDR1 MGHDK and CDR2 SYGVNS. The CDR3 loop spans 13 amino acids. The CDR3: CASSDGGHGGYTF. In nucleotides, the CDR3 is TGTGCCAGCAGTGATGGGGGACATGGGGGCTACACCTTC.

The rearrangement uses TRBV5-1 and TRBJ2-7; D may be TRBD1 (6 bases). In germline, CDR1 is SGHRS, CDR2 YFSETQ. The CDR3 runs to 13 residues. V lost 4 bases and J 3 bases, leaving 11 bases between the germline ends. In DNA form, the CDR3 reads TGCGCCAGCAGCGCCGGACAGCTCTACGAGCAGTACTTC. It encodes CASSAGQLYEQYF.

A few counts support this clonotype. The V gene is TRBV20-1, the J gene TRBJ2-7; D gene uncertain. With 3 bases removed from V and 3 bases from J, the gap between germline ends came to 12 bases. Germline lookup yields CDR1 DFQATT and CDR2 SNEGSKA (reference sequence). The CDR3 has 13 residues. This CDR3 reads CSASNQVNYEQYF. The CDR3 nucleotides are TGCAGTGCTAGTAATCAGGTTAACTACGAGCAGTACTTC.

This sequence joins TRBV7-9 and TRBJ2-5, with a weak D call TRBD2 (6 bases). The J call may be wrong; the DNA end is better matched by TRBJ2-7. The germline CDR1 and CDR2 sequences are SEHNR and FQNEAQ (reference sequence). CDR3 length equals 17 residues. CDR3 residues: CASSSPGSAGTYYEQYF. Here the CDR3 DNA reads TGTGCCAGCAGCTCCCCCGGGTCGGCGGGGACCTACTACGAGCAGTACTTC.

J is TRBJ2-1 and V is TRBV5-1; D is ambiguous. Germline V gene data show CDR1 as SGHRS and CDR2 as YFSETQ. The germline V and J ends were trimmed by 7 bases and 4 bases, with 18 bases remaining between them. CDR3 length equals 15 residues. DNA of the CDR3: TGCGCCAGCGGTCCATTAGCAGGAGATTACAATGAGCAGTTCTTC. Protein sequence: CASGPLAGDYNEQFF.

For this clonotype: Possible read error: a much larger clone is one base away. The rearrangement uses TRBV12-3 or TRBV12-4 and TRBJ2-7; perhaps TRBD2 as D (6 bases). The CDR3 is 14 residues long. V was clipped by 6 bases and J by 7 bases, with 19 bases between them. The CDR3 DNA sequence: TGTGCCAGCAGAGCCGACACGGGAGACAATGAGCAGTACTTC. It is translated as CASRADTGDNEQYF.

The gene calls are TRBV7-2 and TRBJ1-5, with D tentatively TRBD1 (5 bases). The CDR3 consists of 15 residues. The V end was cut by 5 bases, the J end by 0 bases, with 11 bases between. The germline CDR1 and CDR2 sequences are SGHTA and FQGNSA. The CDR3 region is CASSPGAVSNQPQHF. In DNA form, the CDR3 reads TGTGCCAGCAGCCCTGGGGCAGTTAGCAATCAGCCCCAGCATTTT.

This chain uses TRBV5-5 with TRBJ1-2, with D possibly being TRBD1 (5 bases). The CDR3 is 13 amino acids. CDR1 and CDR2 from the germline V gene are SGHKS and YYEKEE (reference sequence). The ends were cut back, 4 bases at V and 2 bases at J, with 9 bases in the middle. DNA of the CDR3: TGTGCCAGCAGCGACAGCTTAAACTATGGCTACACCTTC. Its translation: CASSDSLNYGYTF.